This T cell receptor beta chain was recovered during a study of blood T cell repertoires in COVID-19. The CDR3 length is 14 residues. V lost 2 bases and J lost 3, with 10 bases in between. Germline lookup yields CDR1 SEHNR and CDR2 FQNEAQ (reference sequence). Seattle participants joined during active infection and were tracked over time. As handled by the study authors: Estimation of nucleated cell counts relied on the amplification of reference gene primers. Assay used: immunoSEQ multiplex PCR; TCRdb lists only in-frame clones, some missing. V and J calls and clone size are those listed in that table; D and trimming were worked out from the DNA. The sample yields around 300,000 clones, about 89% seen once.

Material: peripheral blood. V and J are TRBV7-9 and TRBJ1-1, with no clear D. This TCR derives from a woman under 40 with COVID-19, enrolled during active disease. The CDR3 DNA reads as TGTGCCAGCAGCTTAAAGGGAGGAGACACTGAAGCTTTCTTT. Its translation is CASSLKGGDTEAFF.